This T cell receptor (beta chain) was recovered during a study of beta chain features in type 1 diabetes. Overall study: Regarding age, gender and cell yields, patients proved similar to healthy donors. Study-level findings and limits: Across all four CD4+ subsets, people with type 1 diabetes showed modestly shorter TCRB CDR3s.

The CDR3 extends over 16 amino acids. Germline V gene data show CDR1 as LNHDA and CDR2 as SQIVND (reference sequence). Trimming shortened V by 2 bases and J by 0 bases, and 13 bases separated the two germline ends. Isolated RNA was reverse transcribed in full, so expressed TCRB transcripts were sequenced. Regulatory, naive and central memory T cell samples averaged around 3.6 million reads. Some clones are missing from TCRdb's copy, which holds only in-frame ones; the method was immunoSEQ multiplex PCR. The sample has 300,000 to 350,000 clones; around 8.5% are singletons. As for this clone: Its antigen is not known.

The TCR sequence derives from a man aged 30-40 years with type 1 diabetes. This rearrangement joins TRBV19 to TRBJ1-1; D is ambiguous. Sequences were obtained from central memory CD4+ T cells from blood. The chain's CDR3 is CASSITHEGLNTEAFF. The CDR3 bases are TGTGCCAGTAGTATAACACATGAAGGTCTGAACACTGAAGCTTTCTTT.